These 2 T cell receptor beta chains were sequenced from one sample in a study of T cell repertoires in cytomegalovirus infection. TCRdb passed the reads through MiXCR, listing each CDR3 protein once. The sample includes approximately 120,000 distinct CDR3 sequences, around 30% of them seen just once. No antigen is known for these receptors. The sample here was CD8+ T cells from cultured PBMCs, taken from culture after CMV antigen stimulation. The receptors here all came from a human donor in good health (CMV status not recorded). Some clones in this sample may be carry-over from other donors' samples.

The chain links TRBV19 to TRBJ1-2; D is ambiguous. This CDR3 comprises 15 residues. Trimming left V 2 bases short and J 2 bases short, with 12 bases between. Germline V lookup: CDR1 LNHDA, CDR2 SQIVND (reference sequence). This CDR3 is CASSISTMGNYGYTF. DNA for the CDR3: TGTGCCAGTAGTATATCTACCATGGGGAACTATGGCTACACCTTC.

This sequence joins TRBV12-5 and TRBJ2-1; 14 nucleotides line up with TRBD2. Unmatched junction bases numbered 6, after V lost 6 bases and J lost 8 bases. CDR3 length: 15 amino acids. Germline CDR1 reads LGHNT; CDR2 reads FRNRAP. This CDR3 is CASGIGTSGGDEQFF. CDR3 sequence (DNA): TGTGCTAGTGGAATCGGGACTAGCGGGGGAGATGAGCAGTTCTTC.